Following are 16 T cell receptor beta chains from one sample sequenced in a study of OX40 agonist ivuxolimab in advanced cancers. Generated by immunoSEQ multiplex PCR, the TCRdb table keeps only in-frame clones and is missing some. In the table there are roughly 60,000 clones, 91% of which are singletons. The material was CD4+ or CD8+ T cells sorted from blood, obtained in a trial of the OX40 agonist ivuxolimab. Receptor source: an adult with an advanced solid tumor such as melanoma, head and neck, liver or kidney cancer.

The V call is TRBV28, the J call TRBJ2-7; D possibly matches TRBD1 or TRBD2 (6 bases each). V was shortened by 5 bases and J by 3 bases, with 11 bases between the two germline ends. The CDR3 runs to 13 residues. Germline V CDR1 and CDR2: MDHEN, SYDVKM. The CDR3 here is CASSAGGLYEQYF. Written as DNA, the CDR3 is TGTGCCAGCAGTGCCGGGGGCCTCTACGAGCAGTACTTC.

This clone appeared a single time. The chain couples TRBV4-1 to TRBJ2-7; D is possibly TRBD2 (5 bases). V was trimmed by 0 bases and J by 4 bases, leaving 13 bases between them. The CDR3 loop spans 15 amino acids. The germline gives CDR1 MGHRA, CDR2 YSYEKL. The CDR3 sequence is CASSQDGIAPYEQYF. CDR3 nucleotides: TGCGCCAGCAGCCAAGATGGGATAGCGCCTTACGAGCAGTACTTC.

This chain links TRBV7-9 with TRBJ1-5; D is ambiguous. The germline V gene has CDR1 SEHNR and CDR2 FQNEAQ (reference sequence). The CDR3 loop spans 14 amino acids. Between the trimmed V and J ends, which lost 5 bases and 3 bases, there was a span of 11 bases. The CDR3 loop is CASSQKGYNQPQHF. The CDR3 nucleotides read TGTGCCAGCAGCCAAAAGGGATACAATCAGCCCCAGCATTTT.

The chain is built from TRBV5-8 and TRBJ2-3, with TRBD1 identical over 7 bases. V lost 2 bases to trimming and J lost 0 bases; unmatched junction nucleotides: 3. The CDR3 covers 15 residues. The V gene's germline CDR1 is SGHTS and CDR2 YDEGEE. CDR3 sequence reads: CASSFADRSTDTQYF. CDR3 in DNA: TGTGCCAGCAGCTTCGCGGACAGGAGCACAGATACGCAGTATTTT.

The CDR3 protein is CASSLSAGGRNQETQYF. For the CDR3, the DNA is TGTGCCAGCAGCTTATCAGCGGGAGGGCGCAACCAAGAGACCCAGTACTTC. The chain recombines TRBV7-9 with TRBJ2-5; 10 nucleotides align to TRBD2. CDR1 is SEHNR, CDR2 FQNEAQ, per germline (reference sequence). The trim removed 2 bases at V and 0 bases at J, leaving 6 bases unmatched. This CDR3 contains 17 residues.

V usage is TRBV28 and J usage is TRBJ2-1; 7 nucleotides match TRBD2. The V segment lost 6 bases and the J segment 2 bases; nucleotides outside the gene matches: 7. The CDR3 consists of 15 residues. CDR1 is MDHEN and CDR2 is SYDVKM in the germline V gene. The CDR3 DNA is TGTGCCAGCAGACTACTAGCGTCGACCTACAATGAGCAGTTCTTC. It specifies CASRLLASTYNEQFF.

The CDR3 sequence is CASSYSSGRFSYEQYF. CDR3 bases: TGTGCCAGCAGTTACTCAAGCGGGAGGTTTAGCTACGAGCAGTACTTC. V gene TRBV6-5 combines with J gene TRBJ2-7; 9 bases fit TRBD2. V trimming: 0 bases; J trimming: 3 bases; junction bases outside the gene matches: 6. CDR3 length: 16 residues. Germline V CDR1 and CDR2: MNHEY, SVGAGI.

This clone was detected only once. This chain joins TRBV11-1 and TRBJ2-1; TRBD2 agrees at 11 bases. The CDR3 extends over 16 amino acids. Germline trimming cut 0 bases from V and 5 bases from J; bases unmatched to any gene: 3. Per germline, CDR1 SGHAT and CDR2 FQDESV (reference sequence). The CDR3 nucleotides are TGTGCCAGCAGCTTAGCGGGGACTAGCGGAGACAATGAGCAGTTCTTC. It translates to CASSLAGTSGDNEQFF. The full variable domain, in which reference TRBV11-1 and TRBJ2-1 provide the parts outside the CDR3, is EAEVAQSPRYKITEKSQAVAFWCDPISGHATLYWYRQILGQGPELLVQFQDESVVDDSQLPKDRFSAERLKGVDSTLKIQPAELGDSAMYLCASSLAGTSGDNEQFFGPGTRLTVL.

The chain joins TRBV28 to TRBJ2-1; D gene uncertain. Germline lookup yields CDR1 MDHEN and CDR2 SYDVKM. Trimming removed 7 bases from V and 0 bases from J, with 13 bases in between. The CDR3 runs to 15 residues. DNA of the CDR3: TGTGCCAGCACCTCGACACTTAGCTCCTACAATGAGCAGTTCTTC. This encodes CASTSTLSSYNEQFF.

The J gene is TRBJ2-1, the V gene TRBV13; the match to TRBD2 covers 8 bases. V lost 5 bases to trimming and J lost 0 bases; unmatched junction nucleotides: 15. This CDR3 is built from 19 residues. CDR1 is PRHDT, CDR2 FYEKMQ, per germline (reference sequence). CDR3 residues: CASSLRAEREYLSYNEQFF. The CDR3 bases are TGTGCCAGCAGCCTTCGGGCGGAGCGGGAGTATCTCTCCTACAATGAGCAGTTCTTC. Drawing the rest from reference TRBV13 and TRBJ2-1, the complete variable domain is AAGVIQSPRHLIKEKRETATLKCYPIPRHDTVYWYQQGPGQDPQFLISFYEKMQSDKGSIPDRFSAQQFSDYHSELNMSSLELGDSALYFCASSLRAEREYLSYNEQFFGPGTRLTVL.

The chain combines TRBV2 with TRBJ2-7; TRBD1 matches at 9 bases. CDR3 length: 13 residues. Per germline, CDR1 SNHLY and CDR2 FYNNEI. V trimming: 9 bases; J trimming: 3 bases; junction bases outside the gene matches: 6. CDR3 loop: CASSDRGFYEQYF. The DNA for the CDR3 is TGTGCCAGTTCGGACAGGGGATTCTACGAGCAGTACTTC.

This sequence joins TRBV7-2 and TRBJ2-7, with 8 nucleotides matching TRBD2. This CDR3 comprises 14 residues. Trimming cost V 4 bases and J 7 bases; bases outside gene matches: 9. Germline loops: CDR1 SGHTA, CDR2 FQGNSA. The CDR3 DNA reads as TGTGCCAGCAGCTCAGCTAGCGGGTTAGGGGAGCAGTACTTC. It translates to CASSSASGLGEQYF.

The rearrangement joins TRBV9 to TRBJ2-7; the D gene could be TRBD1 or TRBD2 (5 bases each). Deletions cut 1 base from V and 7 bases from J, with 15 bases between. The length of the CDR3 is 14 residues. From germline, CDR1 is SGDLS and CDR2 YYNGEE. CDR3 sequence (DNA): TGTGCCAGCAGCGTAAATACTCAATGGGGGGAGCAGTACTTC. It encodes CASSVNTQWGEQYF.

The chain uses TRBV7-9 and TRBJ2-7; TRBD1 is a possible D gene (5 bases). CDR3 length equals 16 residues. Germline assignment: CDR1 SEHNR and CDR2 FQNEAQ (reference sequence). The V gene lost 0 bases and the J gene lost 1 base, with 13 bases spanning the gap. The CDR3 coding sequence is TGTGCCAGCAGCTTAGCGCCCAGGGCGGATTCCTACGAGCAGTACTTC. Its translation: CASSLAPRADSYEQYF.

This chain connects TRBV27 to TRBJ1-1; D not certain. This CDR3 is 16 amino acids long. Germline CDR1 MNHEY, CDR2 SMNVEV (reference sequence). V gave up 4 bases and J gave up 5 bases, with 20 bases separating them. The CDR3 loop is CASSSASPGVGTEAFF. CDR3 nucleotide sequence: TGTGCCAGCAGTTCAGCTTCGCCCGGGGTTGGAACTGAAGCTTTCTTT.

The chain recombines TRBV27 with TRBJ2-7; 7 nucleotides line up with TRBD2. V trimming: 2 bases; J trimming: 3 bases; junction bases outside the gene matches: 7. The CDR3 is made up of 15 amino acids. Per germline, CDR1 MNHEY and CDR2 SMNVEV (reference sequence). CDR3 DNA: TGTGCCAGCAGTTTAACCGGACTAGGGTTCTACGAGCAGTACTTC. It encodes CASSLTGLGFYEQYF.